The present TCR beta chain was sequenced within a study of identical twins. Healthy Caucasians made up all donors. In germline, CDR1 is KGHDR, CDR2 SFDVKD. V was pared by 6 bases and J by 3 bases, with 14 bases between. The CDR3 contains 14 residues. In TCRdb, the 5' RACE reads were re-called with MiXCR into one record per CDR3 protein. The sample lists approximately 410,000 distinct CDR3 sequences; less than 20% were seen once. In regard to this clonotype: The antigen is not known.

The study, taken as a whole, reports: Reduced insertions were recorded for abundant cord blood beta clonotypes, with no such pattern in memory repertoires.

What was sequenced was naive T cells sorted from blood. The sequence was collected from a man aged 45-60 years in good health. V gene TRBV24-1 combines with J gene TRBJ2-7; no firm D call. The DNA for the CDR3 is TGTGCCACCAGTTCTCCGGCTCCCGACTACGAGCAGTACTTC. Its protein product is CATSSPAPDYEQYF.